What follows are 30 T cell receptor beta chains derived from one specimen sequenced in a study of response to subunit inactivated influenza vaccine. TCRdb fed the RT-PCR reads into MiXCR, producing one record per CDR3 protein. The data contain 650,000 to 800,000 distinct CDR3 sequences, more than 11% of them singletons. This sample comprised PBMCs from blood, obtained 14 to 15 days before vaccination. These receptors came from a man aged 50 to 59 who received an inactivated influenza vaccine.

This chain uses TRBV20-1 with TRBJ2-2; 7 bases map to TRBD2. The CDR3 loop spans 14 amino acids. Germline CDR1 and CDR2: DFQATT and SNEGSKA (reference sequence). Trimming removed 6 bases from V and 6 bases from J; junction bases left unmatched: 10. In DNA form, the CDR3 reads TGCAGTGCCATCGCGGGAGTTCCCCCCGGGGAGCTGTTTTTT. This sequence encodes CSAIAGVPPGELFF.

Details on this clonotype: Germline is not matched at one junction end, which may reflect a read error. This chain connects TRBV7-2 to TRBJ2-1, with D possibly called TRBD1 or TRBD2 (6 bases each). Germline CDR1 and CDR2: SGHTA and FQGNSA. There are 17 residues in the CDR3. CDR3 sequence: CGSNTVGGKSSYNEQFF. CDR3 in DNA: TGTGGCAGCAACACGGTAGGGGGGAAGAGCTCCTACAATGAGCAGTTCTTC.

The rearrangement joins TRBV6-1 to TRBJ2-1, with TRBD1 identical over 11 bases. The V gene end was trimmed by 7 bases and the J gene end by 4 bases; junction bases not matched to a gene: 6. The V gene's germline CDR1 is MNHNS and CDR2 SASEGT. This CDR3 is built from 15 residues. CDR3 region: CASNLDRGRYNEQFF. CDR3 bases: TGTGCCAGCAACTTGGACAGGGGGCGGTACAATGAGCAGTTCTTC.

The table lists this clonotype with many counts. The rearrangement joins TRBV24-1 to TRBJ1-4; no firm D call. CDR3 size: 15 residues. CDR1 KGHDR and CDR2 SFDVKD come from the germline V gene. V lost 3 bases to trimming and J lost 0 bases, with 7 bases between them. The CDR3 protein is CATSDPGSTNEKLFF. DNA of the CDR3: TGTGCCACCAGTGATCCGGGGTCAACTAATGAAAAACTGTTTTTT.

This clonotype has a count of ten or more. The V and J genes are TRBV7-9 and TRBJ2-1; D is undetermined. Germline lookup yields CDR1 SEHNR and CDR2 FQNEAQ (reference sequence). The CDR3 is made up of 16 amino acids. The V gene lost 2 bases and the J gene lost 5 bases, with 16 bases spanning the gap. The CDR3 sequence: CASSLPHRISNNEQFF. The CDR3 DNA sequence: TGTGCCAGCAGCTTACCCCACCGCATTAGCAACAATGAGCAGTTCTTC.

The J gene is TRBJ2-2, the V gene TRBV28; a weak D match, TRBD2 (5 bases). Germline CDR1 reads MDHEN; CDR2 reads SYDVKM. The CDR3 sequence is 12 residues long. The V gene lost 8 bases and the J gene lost 6 bases, with 10 bases spanning the gap. In DNA, the CDR3 is TGTGCCAGCGTGGGAGAATCCGGGGAGCTGTTTTTT. Amino acid sequence: CASVGESGELFF.

There are a few counts of this clonotype. This sequence joins TRBV3-1 and TRBJ2-7, with a tentative D call TRBD2 (6 bases). The ends were cut back, 4 bases at V and 2 bases at J, with 15 bases in the middle. The V gene's germline CDR1 is LGHDT and CDR2 YNNKEL (reference sequence). The CDR3 has 15 residues. The CDR3 loop reads CASSLGTGTAYEQYF. In nucleotides, the CDR3 is TGTGCCAGCAGCCTAGGTACCGGGACTGCCTACGAGCAGTACTTC.

In its sample, this clonotype was seen a few times. The rearrangement uses TRBV6-5 and TRBJ1-3; tentative D call: TRBD1 (6 bases). CDR1 and CDR2 from the germline V gene are MNHEY and SVGAGI. V was pared by 0 bases and J by 2 bases, with 8 bases between. There are 15 residues in the CDR3. The CDR3 loop reads CASSYSDRTGNTIYF. CDR3 nucleotides: TGTGCCAGCAGTTACTCCGACAGGACTGGAAACACCATATATTTT.

Only a few counts were recorded for this clonotype. The chain joins TRBV20-1 to TRBJ2-3; 7 bases match TRBD2. The CDR3 loop spans 15 amino acids. J was trimmed by 4 bases and V by 4 bases; bases with no gene match: 11. Germline V CDR1 and CDR2: DFQATT, SNEGSKA (reference sequence). The CDR3 DNA is TGCAGTGCTACCTCCGGGACTACGGCTCCAGATACGCAGTATTTT. It is translated as CSATSGTTAPDTQYF.

This clonotype has only a few counts. The chain combines TRBV5-4 with TRBJ2-3; the D call may be TRBD1 or TRBD2 (5 bases each). V lost 4 bases and J lost 6, with 21 bases in between. The CDR3 totals 16 residues. The germline V gene encodes CDR1 SGHNT and CDR2 YYREEE (reference sequence). The CDR3 DNA sequence: TGTGCCAGCAGCGCGACTGCGGCTACCGGGGCGGATACGCAGTATTTT. This gives the protein CASSATAATGADTQYF.

This chain joins TRBV11-2 and TRBJ2-5; D is uncertain. The CDR3 covers 14 residues. The germline V gene has CDR1 SGHAT and CDR2 FQNNGV. The V and J ends lost 2 bases and 2 bases respectively, with 9 bases between them. DNA of the CDR3: TGTGCCAGCAGCTTATACCCCAGTCAAGAGACCCAGTACTTC. This translates into CASSLYPSQETQYF.

This clonotype was seen repeatedly, ten times or more. This rearrangement joins TRBV12-3 or TRBV12-4 to TRBJ2-1, with D hard to call. Trimming pared 5 bases from V and 15 bases from J, leaving 17 bases between. The CDR3 covers 12 residues. CDR3 sequence reads: CASSLTPGQRFF. The CDR3 region has the DNA TGTGCCAGCAGTCTAACACCGGGCCAACGGTTCTTC.

This clonotype was seen only a few times. This chain connects TRBV20-1 to TRBJ2-7; the D is unclear. V shed 0 bases and J shed 0 bases, with 9 bases lying between them. Germline V gives CDR1 DFQATT, CDR2 SNEGSKA (reference sequence). CDR3 length equals 14 residues. DNA for the CDR3: TGCAGTGCTAGAGATATGGGTTTCTCCTACGAGCAGTACTTC. It is translated as CSARDMGFSYEQYF.

The chain couples TRBV29-1 to TRBJ2-2; D is unresolved. The CDR3 has 12 amino acids. Deletions cut 7 bases from V and 7 bases from J, with 13 bases between. Germline V gene lookup returns CDR1 SQVTM and CDR2 ANQGSEA. CDR3 in DNA: TGCAGCGGGGGATCCACGGGCGGGGAGCTGTTTTTT. This translates into CSGGSTGGELFF.

This clonotype was seen more than once but under ten times. This chain joins TRBV27 and TRBJ2-7; a possible D gene is TRBD1 (5 bases). Trimming removed 2 bases from V and 4 bases from J, with 15 bases in between. CDR1 and CDR2 from the germline V gene are MNHEY and SMNVEV (reference sequence). The CDR3 is 15 amino acids. CDR3 in DNA: TGTGCCAGCAGTTTAACCCAGGGTTATCTATACGAGCAGTACTTC. It yields the protein CASSLTQGYLYEQYF.

V is TRBV2 and J is TRBJ1-5; D gene unclear. The length of the CDR3 is 18 residues. Trimming removed 0 bases from V and 3 bases from J, with 18 bases in between. Per the germline V gene, CDR1 is SNHLY and CDR2 is FYNNEI. CDR3 DNA sequence: TGTGCCAGCAGTGAAGCCGGACCAGCGGGAGGCCTCAATCAGCCCCAGCATTTT. As protein: CASSEAGPAGGLNQPQHF.

This clonotype has just a few counts. V and J are TRBV3-1 and TRBJ2-5, with D perhaps TRBD1 or TRBD2 (6 bases each). CDR3 length: 16 residues. Trimming removed 0 bases at V and 4 bases at J, with 15 bases between. The germline CDR1 and CDR2 sequences are LGHDT and YNNKEL (reference sequence). The CDR3 DNA reads as TGTGCCAGCAGCCAAGATCTAGGGGGGCCCTTAGAGACCCAGTACTTC. This sequence encodes CASSQDLGGPLETQYF.

The chain links TRBV20-1 to TRBJ1-5; 8 bases fit TRBD1. This CDR3 has 14 residues. With V trimmed by 6 bases and J by 6 bases, 10 bases remained unmatched. Germline values: CDR1 DFQATT, CDR2 SNEGSKA (reference sequence). The CDR3 loop is CSAILRGHGQPQHF. The CDR3 bases are TGCAGTGCAATACTCAGGGGGCACGGTCAGCCCCAGCATTTT.

This clonotype was observed a handful of times. The genes are TRBV4-2 and TRBJ1-1, with D possibly being TRBD1 (5 bases). The CDR3 has 17 amino acids. Germline lookup yields CDR1 LGHNA and CDR2 YNFKEQ. Trimming took 4 bases from V and 0 from J, leaving 18 bases between them. The CDR3 is CASSRDIKGAMNTEAFF. The CDR3 DNA reads TGTGCCAGCAGCCGAGATATCAAAGGGGCCATGAACACTGAAGCTTTCTTT.

J is TRBJ2-5 and V is TRBV19; 8 nucleotides align to TRBD1. The CDR3 has 12 residues. Germline CDR1 and CDR2: LNHDA and SQIVND (reference sequence). V was clipped by 4 bases and J by 6 bases; unmatched bases: 1. The CDR3 DNA is TGTGCCAGTAGTAGCAGGGGGCAGACCCAGTACTTC. The encoded protein is CASSSRGQTQYF. The complete variable domain, with remaining parts taken from reference TRBV19 and TRBJ2-5, reads DGGITQSPKYLFRKEGQNVTLSCEQNLNHDAMYWYRQDPGQGLRLIYYSQIVNDFQKGDIAEGYSVSREKKESFPLTVTSAQKNPTAFYLCASSSRGQTQYFGPGTRLLVL.

The J gene is TRBJ2-3, the V gene TRBV28; 7 bases fit TRBD1. The CDR3 length is 16 residues. The trim removed 5 bases at V and 4 bases at J, leaving 12 bases unmatched. CDR1 and CDR2 (germline): MDHEN, SYDVKM. The DNA of the CDR3 is TGTGCCAGCAGTCTCACGACAGGGATGTTCGCAGATACGCAGTATTTT. Amino acid sequence: CASSLTTGMFADTQYF.

This chain links TRBV3-1 with TRBJ2-1, with 11 bases aligning to TRBD1. This CDR3 is 17 amino acids long. Trimming removed 4 bases from V and 4 bases from J; junction bases left unmatched: 9. Germline CDR1 reads LGHDT; CDR2 reads YNNKEL (reference sequence). The CDR3 DNA sequence: TGTGCCAGCAGCCCAAGAGGGGACAGGGGGGGATACAATGAGCAGTTCTTC. Encoded protein: CASSPRGDRGGYNEQFF.

The chain is built from TRBV12-3 or TRBV12-4 and TRBJ2-3, with D possibly TRBD2 on 5 matching bases. The CDR3 is 11 residues long. The V gene lost 6 bases and the J gene lost 8 bases, with 9 bases spanning the gap. The CDR3 reads CASSRRGTQYF. CDR3 in DNA: TGTGCCAGCAGCCGCCGGGGTACGCAGTATTTT.

This clonotype was detected only a few times. The chain is built from TRBV4-3 and TRBJ1-4, with no clear D. From germline, CDR1 is LGHNA and CDR2 YSLEER. The CDR3 totals 15 residues. Trimming left V 5 bases short and J 6 bases short, with 16 bases between. The CDR3 nucleotides read TGCGCCAGCAGCGTGAGCCTCACAGCACATGAAAAACTGTTTTTT. It is translated as CASSVSLTAHEKLFF.

This clonotype was found a few times. The chain has TRBV11-2 and TRBJ2-7, with a possible D match to TRBD2 (6 bases). Germline values: CDR1 SGHAT, CDR2 FQNNGV. Trimming left V 0 bases short and J 0 bases short, with 12 bases between. This CDR3 region has 16 residues. CDR3 sequence reads: CASSLDEGGVSYEQYF. Here the CDR3 DNA reads TGTGCCAGCAGCTTAGATGAGGGCGGGGTCTCCTACGAGCAGTACTTC. Together with reference TRBV11-2 and TRBJ2-7, the CDR3 gives the full variable domain: EAGVAQSPRYKIIEKRQSVAFWCNPISGHATLYWYQQILGQGPKLLIQFQNNGVVDDSQLPKDRFSAERLKGVDSTLKIQPAKLEDSAVYLCASSLDEGGVSYEQYFGPGTRLTVT.

The chain employs TRBV4-3 and TRBJ1-1; 8 bases are shared with TRBD1. The CDR3 length is 14 residues. Germline V gene sequence: CDR1 LGHNA, CDR2 YSLEER. With 2 bases clipped from V and 4 bases from J, the junction kept 3 bases outside the gene matches. CDR3 residues: CASSQTGGFTEAFF. In DNA, the CDR3 is TGCGCCAGCAGCCAAACAGGGGGGTTCACTGAAGCTTTCTTT.

J is TRBJ2-1 and V is TRBV5-6; D remains unclear. The germline CDR1 and CDR2 sequences are SGHDT and YYEEEE. Trimming removed 2 bases from V and 6 bases from J, with 18 bases in between. This CDR3 is built from 16 residues. CDR3: CASSFPDLTRGNEQFF. CDR3 sequence (DNA): TGTGCCAGCAGCTTCCCTGATTTGACCCGCGGCAATGAGCAGTTCTTC.

The chain employs TRBV12-3 or TRBV12-4 and TRBJ2-3; 10 nucleotides agree with TRBD2. This CDR3 has 19 amino acids. The J segment lost 5 bases and the V segment lost 5 bases, leaving 19 bases of the junction unmatched. CDR3 in DNA: TGTGCCAGCAGTCCGGGCCTTAGTGTGGAGCGGGGGGGCCGAGATACGCAGTATTTT. As protein: CASSPGLSVERGGRDTQYF.

There are a few counts of this clonotype. The chain recombines TRBV20-1 with TRBJ1-2; 9 bases fit TRBD1. V lost 1 base, J lost 4 bases, and 7 bases stayed unmatched. This CDR3 is built from 15 residues. Germline CDR1 reads DFQATT; CDR2 reads SNEGSKA (reference sequence). CDR3 region: CSARGLTGGSYGYTF. The CDR3 coding sequence is TGCAGTGCTAGAGGACTGACAGGGGGTAGCTATGGCTACACCTTC.

This clonotype was seen at least ten times. The chain carries TRBV6-6 and TRBJ2-1, with D perhaps matching TRBD2 (5 bases). The V gene's germline CDR1 is MNHNY and CDR2 SVGAGI (reference sequence). The CDR3 consists of 11 residues. With 5 bases removed from V and 9 bases from J, the gap between germline ends came to 8 bases. CDR3 coding DNA: TGTGCCAGCAGTACGGGGAGTGAGCAGTTCTTC. Translating gives CASSTGSEQFF.